Sequencing of this T cell receptor beta chain was carried out in a study of blood T cell repertoires in COVID-19. Study-wide background: Samples came from the United States, Italy and Spain, spanning acute and convalescent COVID-19. Sample material is recorded as cDNA or gDNA derived from T cells, B-cell-depleted T cells, or PBMCs.

In the original workflow: Counts of nucleated cells, estimated from reference gene primer amplification, were obtained. Produced via immunoSEQ multiplex PCR; TCRdb's table is partial and in-frame only. That table is the source of V, J and clone size, and D and trimming were worked out from the DNA. The table records roughly 79,000 clones, 70% to 90% of them present only once. This clone was counted once. The CDR3 length is 12 residues. Germline CDR1 is KGHSH and CDR2 is LQKENI. With 3 bases removed from V and 7 bases from J, the gap between germline ends came to 7 bases. This clonotype was obtained from a woman aged 80 or over with active or convalescent COVID-19. The sequenced sample consisted of peripheral blood. The chain links TRBV18 to TRBJ2-1, with a tentative D call TRBD2 (5 bases). The CDR3 loop reads CASSPRVNEQFF. The CDR3 bases are TGTGCCAGCTCACCGCGGGTGAATGAGCAGTTCTTC.